What follows is one T cell receptor (beta chain) and its context. Its target antigen remains unknown. No base quality values were provided; no much bigger clone lies one nucleotide off. These data originate in a study of prognosis after radiotherapy for stage I lung cancer (dated by TCRdb to the early 2020s). Study-wide context: Between early 2018 and early 2019, 15 to 20 stage I NSCLC patients were enrolled in Nanjing, China. The study included fourteen patients with newly diagnosed primary stage I lung tumors and roughly 5 with oligometastatic NSCLC after surgical resection of the primary tumor. Every patient was regarded as medically inoperable, because of comorbidities in more than 10 cases and refusal of surgery in roughly 7 cases. Ages in the cohort of about a dozen men and more than 5 women ranged from roughly 53 to 84 years, with a median of 74. About twelve patients had adenocarcinoma and roughly 7 had squamous cell carcinoma as the tumor histology. SBRT was delivered in 3 to 5 fractions with a biologically effective dose of at least 100 Gy, and image-guided IMRT or VMAT was used for delivery. In every patient, SBRT was given without any concurrent therapy. Distant metastases were developed by four of the 19 patients after SBRT, at a median of roughly 7 months, whereas no significant progression was observed in the other 15 patients. Peripheral blood TCR beta repertoires were profiled in stage I NSCLC patients before and after stereotactic body radiotherapy, and the repertoires were related to distant failure. A total of about 38 blood samples from about 19 patients were sequenced, with one sample obtained before and one obtained after SBRT for each patient.

Study-wide conclusions, independent of this receptor: The small cohort and short follow-up limited the study, so independent validation of the findings is needed. Whether the expanded TCR clones were tumor-specific was not determined. No adjustment for multiple comparisons was applied to any of the reported P values. TRBV and TRBJ usage frequencies reportedly varied with metastasis status, involving two V genes at baseline and several V and two J genes after SBRT. Post-SBRT Shannon entropy and its change from baseline were lower in patients who developed distant metastases; baseline Shannon entropy was not associated with metastases. After SBRT, the count of unique TCR clones dropped from a median of around 10,000 beforehand to approximately 7,300 afterward (Wilcoxon paired P=0.011).

Two rounds of multiplex PCR were used to amplify the TCR beta CDR3 region from genomic DNA. In the first round of PCR, primers specific to each TRBV and TRBJ gene were used, and the primer sequences are filed in Chinese patent CN105087789A. The second PCR round used universal primers. The Roche High Pure PCR Template Preparation Kit was used to extract genomic DNA from frozen PBMCs. The libraries underwent paired-end sequencing with 151 bp reads on an Illumina HiSeq 3000. Per the authors' processing: Raw reads lacking the multiplex PCR primer sequences were removed with CutAdapt. PEAR was used to merge high-quality paired reads into contigs. TRB V, D and J gene segments were assigned to each contig with MiXCR by alignment to reference sequences. CDR3 sequences were clustered by base quality and sequence similarity to remove sequencing errors. Shannon entropy, normalized by the natural log of the productive TCR sequence number, served as the measure of diversity. One minus Shannon entropy divided by the natural log of the number of unique clonotypes was used as the definition of clonality. The Youden index of ROC curves was used to select progression-free survival cut-offs for repertoire metrics, and analyses were performed in R 3.5.3. In-frame beta chains were kept once TCRdb had trimmed the public reads at Q25 with fastp and called clones with MiXCR. Rows with one shared CDR3 protein collapse into an entry with the most common genes and DNA. These V and J calls originate from TCRdb's pipeline instead of the authors' own analysis. This sample holds around 20,000 distinct CDR3 sequences; around three fifths were observed only once. Roughly 27% of the sample is in the top ten clones.

All patients had node-negative disease on CT and PET/CT, and none had a history of other malignancies or had previously received chemotherapy or radiotherapy. At each of two time points, 5.5 to 7 milliliters of peripheral venous blood were collected in EDTA tubes. Ficoll-Paque Plus density-gradient centrifugation was used to isolate PBMCs. Right after collection, samples were kept at -80 degrees C until analysis. CDR1 and CDR2, looked up from the germline V gene (reference sequence), are LGHDT and YNNKEL. Its CDR3 holds 16 amino acids, cysteine through phenylalanine. Just the 48-base CDR3 DNA is kept, in frame starting at base 1. Between the V and J ends, shortened by 6 bases and 1 base respectively, the junction contains 18 bases.

Recombination joined TRBV3-1 with TRBJ2-5; TRBD2 could be the D gene, as 5 bases match. This clonotype was obtained from a donor older than 45 with non-small cell lung cancer. The sequences come from PBMCs, collected before or after stereotactic body radiation therapy (not recorded which). This receptor has the CDR3 CASRTDLGEAQETQYF. The DNA reads as follows: TGTGCCAGCAGAACCGACCTCGGGGAAGCCCAAGAGACCCAGTACTTC.